Reported below is one T cell receptor beta chain. The sample belongs to a study of blood T cell repertoires in COVID-19. From germline, CDR1 is MNHNS and CDR2 SASEGT. Trimming took off 1 base at V and 5 bases at J, with 11 bases between the two ends. CDR3 length: 14 amino acids. Data came from immunoSEQ multiplex PCR; TCRdb stores just in-frame clones and leaves some out. In the table there are some 58,000 clones, nearly 95% of which are singletons. This TCR derives from a man aged 45 to 65 with active COVID-19. The chain combines TRBV6-1 with TRBJ1-2; the D is unclear. Material: peripheral blood. As DNA, the CDR3 is TGTGCCAGCAGTGAAGAATGGGCGAATTATGGCTACACCTTC. Translating gives CASSEEWANYGYTF.